The entry that follows covers one T cell receptor (beta chain) sequence. Antigen unknown. V gave up 5 bases and J gave up 5 bases, with 12 bases separating them. Germline CDR1 is MNHNY and CDR2 is SVGAGI (reference sequence). The CDR3 spans 13 residues. Primers included in the PCR were 60 Vbeta and 13 Jbeta primers. Measured with immunoSEQ multiplex PCR; TCRdb has only the in-frame clones, and not every one. The sample has approximately 150,000 clones; more than 75% are singletons. The data are from a study of cytomegalovirus exposure and HLA in healthy donors. Findings and caveats of the study: Later, TCR association rates were found to vary by HLA locus, highest for DRB1 and lowest for HLA-C.

The clonotype comes from a female donor in good health and CMV-seronegative. This chain uses TRBV6-6 with TRBJ2-5; possibly TRBD1 for D (5 bases). What was sequenced was PBMCs. In nucleotides, the CDR3 is TGTGCCAGCAGTCCTCCAGGGTTGGAGACCCAGTACTTC. Residues: CASSPPGLETQYF.